This T cell receptor (beta chain) was obtained from a study of CD8 T cells in Susac syndrome. It was negative isolation that provided the CD8+ and CD4+ T cells, whereas TEMRA cells were enriched by FACS. Random hexamers were used to reverse transcribe an amount of about 0.5 to 1 ug RNA. MiXCR, applied by TCRdb to the immunoSEQ multiplex PCR reads, yields one record per CDR3 protein. The sample shows roughly 190,000 distinct CDR3 sequences, 95% of them seen only once. The CDR3 extends over 15 amino acids. V lost 7 bases and J lost 3; bases outside the gene matches: 5. The germline V gene encodes CDR1 SGHVS and CDR2 FNYEAQ.

The rearrangement joins TRBV7-6 to TRBJ2-3, with 12 nucleotides matching TRBD2. The receptor was isolated from a human donor with Susac syndrome. The sequenced sample was CD4+ T cells from PBMCs. In nucleotides, the CDR3 is TGTGCCAGCACCCCACTAGCGGGGGGAACAGATACGCAGTATTTT. Amino acid sequence: CASTPLAGGTDTQYF.